The following is a T cell receptor (beta chain) sequence with its context. This clonotype was counted a few times. Its antigen is unknown. No clone much larger than this one lies a single base away; base qualities are absent. Receptor libraries were prepared by 5' RACE. Sequencing was carried out with an Illumina HiSeq 2500. A second PCR of about 6 to 11 cycles was run with a J-beta primer mix and a sample-barcoded 5' primer. A template-switch 5' adaptor carrying 12 random nucleotides introduced a unique molecular identifier onto each TCR beta cDNA molecule. At least 3 million CDR3-containing paired-end reads were obtained from each sample. First-strand cDNA synthesis was performed from all RNA using the Mint cDNA synthesis kit, with priming by a TRBC-specific oligonucleotide. All cDNA was treated with uracil-DNA glycosylase and then went through a first 18-cycle PCR with the universal primers M1SS and BC2_uni_R. The paper's processing steps were these. Normalization of each sample was performed by random selection of 1 million high-quality reads, each carrying a distinct molecular identifier. Reads sharing molecular identifiers were discarded rather than binned into consensus sequences. MiTCR, with a Q25 quality threshold and the strictest error-elimination algorithm, was used for CDR3 identification, clonotype clustering and error correction. A nonparametric unseen species model with Euler transformation was used to estimate lower-bound total TCR beta diversity. TCRdb reran the public reads through fastp at Q25 and MiXCR, keeping productive beta chains. Each record represents a unique CDR3 protein, reported with the most common genes and DNA among its rows. None of the V and J calls come from the authors' own analysis; TCRdb made them. In all, the sample holds approximately 1.5 million distinct CDR3 sequences, and 30% to 35% of those were seen once. The top ten clones comprise around 10% of the sample.

The donors were a few dozen Caucasian individuals from Russia, aged about 6 to 95 years, who were systemically healthy. Each donor gave about 9.7 milliliters of peripheral blood, drawn into EDTA-treated Vacutainer tubes. Ficoll-Paque density-gradient centrifugation was used to isolate PBMCs, with at least 6 million per sample. Total RNA, at least 5.5 micrograms per sample, was extracted from PBMCs with Trizol reagent. Naive CD45RAhigh/CD27high T cell percentages were measured by flow cytometry on a PBMC aliquot from every donor. The record originates from a study of blood T cells in healthy people across ages (dated by TCRdb to the mid-2010s). As for the study more broadly: Template switching captured roughly one uniquely barcoded TCR beta cDNA molecule per two T cells in model experiments. Four age groups were formed from the donors: young (average 16 years), middle-aged (approximately 41), aged (roughly 56) and long-lived (around 82). For two donors (one aged 18 to 29 and one aged 80 or older), the study analyzed two additional independent replicas of 1 million unique cDNA reads from the same blood draw. To track age-related changes in TCR beta repertoire diversity, the study relied on deep sequencing normalized with unique cDNA molecular identifiers. To avoid experimental bias, donors of different ages were distributed randomly across sequencing lanes. The investigation overall reported the following: Compared with the aged group, the long-lived group had more naive CD4+ T cells, fewer expanded clones and increased TCR diversity, a pattern suggesting age selection. Observed TCR beta diversity per million T cells fell roughly linearly with age, and a significant reduction was already apparent by age roughly 40. The CMV infection status of donors was not known, potentially confounding age-related changes in expanded clonotypes. Because profiling used bulk unsorted PBMCs, naive and antigen-experienced compartments could not be compared conclusively. Estimates of total diversity based on one million sequenced T cells were considered lower bounds and underestimates. A strong correlation was found between observed TCR beta diversity and the percentage of naive T cells measured by flow cytometry.

Trimming costs V 3 bases and J 7 bases, and their ends lie 11 bases apart. From the cysteine up to the phenylalanine, the CDR3 has a length of 13 residues. The only DNA kept is the CDR3, 39 bases in frame from the first base. This TCR was recovered from a woman in her twenties or thirties in good health. The chain was built from TRBV12-3 or TRBV12-4 and TRBJ2-3, with TRBD2 perhaps the D gene, on 6 matching bases. What was sequenced was blood. The nucleotide sequence reads as follows: TGTGCCAGCAGTTTTGGAGGGCGGAATACGCAGTATTTT. Its protein reads: CASSFGGRNTQYF.